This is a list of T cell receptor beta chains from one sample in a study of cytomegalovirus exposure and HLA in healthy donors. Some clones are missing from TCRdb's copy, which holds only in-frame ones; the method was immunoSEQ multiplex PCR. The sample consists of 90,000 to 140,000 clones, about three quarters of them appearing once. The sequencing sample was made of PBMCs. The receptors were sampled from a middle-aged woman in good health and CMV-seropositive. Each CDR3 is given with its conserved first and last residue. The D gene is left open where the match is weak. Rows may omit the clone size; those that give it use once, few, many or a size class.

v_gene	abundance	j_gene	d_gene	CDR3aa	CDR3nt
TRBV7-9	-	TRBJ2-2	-	CASSPRGAGGTGELFF	TGTGCCAGCAGCCCCCGGGGGGCAGGAGGCACCGGGGAGCTGTTTTTT
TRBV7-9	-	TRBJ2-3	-	CASSPRTTTDTQYF	TGTGCCAGCAGCCCGAGGACTACCACAGATACGCAGTATTTT
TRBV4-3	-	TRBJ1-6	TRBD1	CASSQGTGKNSPLHF	TGCGCCAGCAGCCAAGGGACAGGAAAAAATTCACCCCTCCACTTT
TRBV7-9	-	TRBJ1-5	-	CASSEQGEQPQHF	TGTGCCAGCAGCGAACAGGGTGAACAGCCCCAGCATTTT
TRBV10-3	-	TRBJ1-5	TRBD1	CAIRRGQGSNQPQHF	TGTGCCATCAGGAGGGGACAGGGGAGCAATCAGCCCCAGCATTTT
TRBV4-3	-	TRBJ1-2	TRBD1	CASSQDWTGASNYGYTF	TGCGCCAGCAGCCAAGATTGGACAGGGGCCTCTAACTATGGCTACACCTTC
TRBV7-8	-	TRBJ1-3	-	CASSLDGRASGNTIYF	TGTGCCAGCAGCTTAGACGGGAGAGCCTCTGGAAACACCATATATTTT
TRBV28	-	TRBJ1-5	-	CASSLGQTLNQPQHF	TGTGCCAGCAGTTTAGGGCAGACCTTAAATCAGCCCCAGCATTTT
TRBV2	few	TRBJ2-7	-	CASSRQSISYEQYF	TGTGCCAGTAGCAGACAGTCTATCTCCTACGAGCAGTACTTC
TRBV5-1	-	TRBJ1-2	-	CASSLGRGYGYTF	TGCGCCAGCAGCTTGGGGAGGGGCTATGGCTACACCTTC
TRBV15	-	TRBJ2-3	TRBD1	CATSRAWETGGTQYF	TGTGCCACCAGCAGAGCCTGGGAGACAGGGGGTACGCAGTATTTT